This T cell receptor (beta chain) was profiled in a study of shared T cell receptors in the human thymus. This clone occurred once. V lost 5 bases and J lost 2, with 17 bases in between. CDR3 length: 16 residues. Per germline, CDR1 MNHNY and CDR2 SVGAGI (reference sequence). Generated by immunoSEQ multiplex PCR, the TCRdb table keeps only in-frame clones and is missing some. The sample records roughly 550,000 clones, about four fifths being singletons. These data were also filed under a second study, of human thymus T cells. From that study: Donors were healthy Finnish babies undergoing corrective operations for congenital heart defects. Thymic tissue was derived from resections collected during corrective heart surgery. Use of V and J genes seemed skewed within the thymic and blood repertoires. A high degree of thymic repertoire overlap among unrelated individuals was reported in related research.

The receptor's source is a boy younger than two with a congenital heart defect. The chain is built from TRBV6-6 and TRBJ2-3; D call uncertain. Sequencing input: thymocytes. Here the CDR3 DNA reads TGTGCCAGCAGTCCCCTAGTCCTGGTCGACACAGATACGCAGTATTTT. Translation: CASSPLVLVDTDTQYF.